This T cell receptor beta chain was recorded in a study of T cells after yellow fever vaccination. Study information: The SMART-Seq v4 Ultra Low Input method served to prepare the low-cell-number fractions. Whole-study results and caveats: Though weaker, the secondary response peaked faster, on day 5 versus 15. Only a minor proportion of clonotypes was detected across both CD4 and CD8 compartments.

Production of TCR cDNA was by 5'RACE template switching, which also added a universal primer site and UMIs. TCRdb ran MiXCR on the 5' RACE reads and lists one entry per CDR3 protein. The sample holds a few hundred thousand distinct CDR3 sequences, around 7.3% seen once. Germline trimming cut 3 bases from V and 5 bases from J; bases unmatched to any gene: 4. CDR1 SGHRS and CDR2 YFSETQ come from the germline V gene. CDR3 length: 14 residues. Notes on this clonotype: Its antigen is undetermined.

The chain employs TRBV5-1 and TRBJ2-7; the match to TRBD1 covers 11 bases. The TCR originated in a man aged 18 to 29 who received the YFV17D yellow fever vaccine. The sequencing here drew on PBMCs, taken roughly 46 days after the first yellow fever vaccination. DNA for the CDR3: TGCGCCAGCAGCTCCGGGACAGGGGGAAACGAGCAGTACTTC. Its translation: CASSSGTGGNEQYF. Full variable domain (missing parts from reference TRBV5-1 and TRBJ2-7): KAGVTQTPRYLIKTRGQQVTLSCSPISGHRSVSWYQQTPGQGLQFLFEYFSETQRNKGNFPGRFSGRQFSNSRSEMNVSTLELGDSALYLCASSSGTGGNEQYFGPGTRLTVT.